This T cell receptor beta chain was recorded in a study of tumor-infiltrating lymphocytes in oesophageal squamous cell carcinoma. This clonotype has a count of ten or more. In germline, CDR1 is SGHRS, CDR2 YFSETQ. This CDR3 is built from 15 residues. V dropped 2 bases and J dropped 3; count of bases not matched to a gene: 6. TCRdb used MiXCR to reprocess the PCR reads, holding one entry per CDR3 protein. The sample carries 15,000 to 20,000 distinct CDR3 sequences, roughly 41% recorded once. Sequencing was performed on normal esophageal tissue next to the tumor. The rearrangement uses TRBV5-1 and TRBJ2-7; TRBD2 matches at 9 bases. The TCR originated in a male donor with esophageal squamous cell carcinoma. In DNA form, the CDR3 reads TGCGCCAGCAGCTTTTTAGCGGGAGAAAACTACGAGCAGTACTTC. As protein: CASSFLAGENYEQYF.